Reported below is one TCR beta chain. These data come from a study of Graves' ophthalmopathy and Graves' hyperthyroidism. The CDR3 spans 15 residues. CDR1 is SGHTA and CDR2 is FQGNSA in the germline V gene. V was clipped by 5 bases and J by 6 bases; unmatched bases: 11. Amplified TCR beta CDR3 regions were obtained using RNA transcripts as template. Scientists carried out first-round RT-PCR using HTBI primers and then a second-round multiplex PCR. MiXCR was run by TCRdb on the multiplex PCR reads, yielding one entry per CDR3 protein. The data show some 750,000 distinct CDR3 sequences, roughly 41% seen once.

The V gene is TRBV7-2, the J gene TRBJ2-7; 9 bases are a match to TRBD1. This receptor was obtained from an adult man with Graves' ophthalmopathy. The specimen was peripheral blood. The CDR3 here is CASSRQGQGGAEQYF. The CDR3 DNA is TGTGCCAGCAGCCGACAGGGACAGGGTGGTGCCGAGCAGTACTTC.